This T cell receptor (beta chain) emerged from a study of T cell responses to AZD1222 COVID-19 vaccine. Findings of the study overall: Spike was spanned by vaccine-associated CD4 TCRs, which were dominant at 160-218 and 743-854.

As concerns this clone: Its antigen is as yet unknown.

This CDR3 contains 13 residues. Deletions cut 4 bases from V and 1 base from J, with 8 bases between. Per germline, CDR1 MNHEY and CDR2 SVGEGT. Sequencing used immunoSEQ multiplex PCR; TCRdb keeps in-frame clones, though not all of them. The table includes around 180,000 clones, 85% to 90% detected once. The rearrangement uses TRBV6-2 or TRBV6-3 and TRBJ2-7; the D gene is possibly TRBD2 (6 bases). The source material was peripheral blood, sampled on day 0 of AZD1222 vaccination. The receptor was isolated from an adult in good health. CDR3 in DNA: TGTGCCAGCAGTTGGGGGGAATCCTACGAGCAGTACTTC. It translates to CASSWGESYEQYF.